This is a list of T cell receptor beta chains from one sample in a study of shared clonotypes between healthy human individuals. The data were produced by immunoSEQ multiplex PCR, yet TCRdb's version contains in-frame clones alone and is incomplete. This sample has about 490,000 clones, with 70% to 80% found just once. Sequenced: PBMCs. These receptors originate from a woman aged 40 to 55 in good health. Some clones in this sample may be carry-over from other donors' samples. CDR3s leave out the opening cysteine and the closing phenylalanine or tryptophan. The order of the fields is V gene, J gene, clone size, CDR3 protein. Clone size is not always given. Where it is, it says once, few, many or a class for expanded clones.

v_call: TRBV5-1; j_call: TRBJ2-1; clone_size: NA; cdr3_aa: ASRDLPLAGNLPQQF
v_call: TRBV2; j_call: TRBJ2-3; clone_size: NA; cdr3_aa: ASSVASGRAQAQY
v_call: TRBV30; j_call: NA; clone_size: many; cdr3_aa: AWSRGLAIYEQY
v_call: TRBV7-9; j_call: TRBJ2-1; clone_size: NA; cdr3_aa: ASSSTYRGLGNEQF
v_call: TRBV23-1; j_call: TRBJ2-7; clone_size: once; cdr3_aa: ASSPETGNAYEQY
v_call: TRBV10-3; j_call: TRBJ2-7; clone_size: NA; cdr3_aa: AIGERGTGGYEQY
v_call: TRBV10-1; j_call: TRBJ2-1; clone_size: once; cdr3_aa: ASSEVAGLGHEQF
v_call: TRBV4-1; j_call: TRBJ2-5; clone_size: NA; cdr3_aa: ASSQDPGQGGETQY
v_call: TRBV4-2; j_call: TRBJ2-3; clone_size: NA; cdr3_aa: ASSQGGVSTDTQY
v_call: TRBV10-3; j_call: TRBJ1-2; clone_size: NA; cdr3_aa: AISDPGTGGGGYT
v_call: TRBV4-2; j_call: TRBJ1-2; clone_size: NA; cdr3_aa: ASSQVETGYGYT
v_call: TRBV5-8; j_call: TRBJ2-3; clone_size: once; cdr3_aa: ASSLVWRDTQY
v_call: TRBV7-3; j_call: TRBJ2-1; clone_size: NA; cdr3_aa: ASSLSLASWEQF
v_call: TRBV30; j_call: TRBJ2-5; clone_size: NA; cdr3_aa: AWRGQKETQY
v_call: TRBV10-1; j_call: TRBJ1-2; clone_size: NA; cdr3_aa: ASSESRVAGIGGYGYT
v_call: TRBV18; j_call: TRBJ1-1; clone_size: NA; cdr3_aa: ASSPAVGNTEAF
v_call: TRBV29-1; j_call: TRBJ2-1; clone_size: NA; cdr3_aa: SVDRLAGGTEQF
v_call: TRBV5-1; j_call: TRBJ2-1; clone_size: NA; cdr3_aa: ASSLALVDNEQF
v_call: TRBV6-6; j_call: TRBJ1-1; clone_size: few; cdr3_aa: ASRTAVAEAF
v_call: TRBV19; j_call: TRBJ2-7; clone_size: few; cdr3_aa: ASSTPSYEQY
v_call: TRBV9; j_call: TRBJ1-1; clone_size: NA; cdr3_aa: ASSVEGDRGRVAF
v_call: TRBV11-3; j_call: TRBJ1-5; clone_size: once; cdr3_aa: ASSTRGNQPQH
v_call: TRBV9; j_call: TRBJ1-1; clone_size: NA; cdr3_aa: ASSVGGSTEAF
v_call: TRBV5-6; j_call: TRBJ2-3; clone_size: NA; cdr3_aa: ASSLPGTADTQY
v_call: TRBV2; j_call: TRBJ1-2; clone_size: NA; cdr3_aa: ASRWTGGYGYT
v_call: TRBV28; j_call: TRBJ2-7; clone_size: NA; cdr3_aa: ASLDRASSYEQY
v_call: TRBV5-1; j_call: TRBJ2-3; clone_size: NA; cdr3_aa: ASIETSGKDTQY
v_call: TRBV28; j_call: TRBJ1-1; clone_size: NA; cdr3_aa: ASGPRRGTEAF
v_call: TRBV10-3; j_call: TRBJ2-7; clone_size: NA; cdr3_aa: AISDRAPYEQY
v_call: TRBV5-1; j_call: TRBJ2-2; clone_size: NA; cdr3_aa: ASSSRTSGNGELF
v_call: TRBV10-1; j_call: TRBJ2-4; clone_size: NA; cdr3_aa: ASSESGGIQY
v_call: TRBV7-3; j_call: TRBJ2-1; clone_size: once; cdr3_aa: ASSLLATDEQF
v_call: TRBV11-2; j_call: TRBJ2-7; clone_size: NA; cdr3_aa: ASSLAPQGTYEQY
v_call: TRBV18; j_call: TRBJ2-5; clone_size: NA; cdr3_aa: ASSPRAMGPETQY
v_call: TRBV19; j_call: TRBJ2-5; clone_size: once; cdr3_aa: ASGWETQY
v_call: TRBV27; j_call: TRBJ2-2; clone_size: NA; cdr3_aa: ASSILAGVSGELF
v_call: TRBV7-7; j_call: TRBJ2-5; clone_size: NA; cdr3_aa: ASGGRGSETQY
v_call: TRBV5-6; j_call: TRBJ1-1; clone_size: NA; cdr3_aa: ASSRQGRGTEAF
v_call: TRBV28; j_call: TRBJ2-7; clone_size: NA; cdr3_aa: ASSLTGTPSYEQY
v_call: TRBV30; j_call: TRBJ1-3; clone_size: NA; cdr3_aa: AWSVTGNGNTIY
v_call: TRBV27; j_call: TRBJ2-7; clone_size: NA; cdr3_aa: ASRSQPGMLEQY